The 21 T cell receptor beta chains given below trace back to one sample, sequenced in a study of neurological immune-mediated disorders (dated by TCRdb to 2018 to 2020). Library generation was performed with 5' RACE. Sequenced on an Illumina HiSeq 2500. Clones were called with MiXCR by TCRdb after fastp trimmed the public reads at Q25, and only in-frame beta chains were retained. Rows are unified per CDR3 protein, each entry keeping the most common DNA and genes. The sample profile shows over 25,000 distinct CDR3 sequences; approximately 24% of them were found once. The ten biggest clones cover just under 30% of the sample. The sequenced material came from CD4+ T cells from blood. These receptors were obtained from a man aged 45 to 65 with HTLV-1-associated myelopathy (HAM/TSP).

This clonotype was recorded many times. V gene TRBV3-1 combines with J gene TRBJ2-3; 10 bases align to TRBD2. The CDR3 consists of 13 residues. Germline CDR1 reads LGHDT; CDR2 reads YNNKEL (reference sequence). Losses at the gene ends were 7 bases for V and 7 bases for J; bases not matched to a gene: 5. CDR3 coding DNA: TGTGCCAGCACCCTAGCGGGAGCTAATACGCAGTATTTT. Encoded protein: CASTLAGANTQYF.

The gene calls are TRBV9 and TRBJ2-7; 8 bases are shared with TRBD1. Losses at the gene ends were 0 bases for V and 3 bases for J; bases not matched to a gene: 8. The length of the CDR3 is 16 residues. Germline V gene data show CDR1 as SGDLS and CDR2 as YYNGEE. CDR3 nucleotide sequence: TGTGCCAGCAGCGTAGGTGGGACAGGCTTGGGCTACGAGCAGTACTTC. Translating it yields CASSVGGTGLGYEQYF.

This clonotype was seen many times. The chain couples TRBV20-1 to TRBJ1-2; 9 positions agree with TRBD1. The V segment lost 3 bases and the J segment 6 bases; nucleotides outside the gene matches: 2. This CDR3 comprises 12 residues. CDR1 DFQATT and CDR2 SNEGSKA come from the germline V gene (reference sequence). The CDR3 reads CSARTGGNGYTF. CDR3 DNA sequence: TGCAGTGCTAGGACAGGGGGAAATGGCTACACCTTC.

This clonotype appeared many times. The chain has TRBV20-1 and TRBJ1-5; D is perhaps TRBD1 (6 bases). Trimming removed 4 bases at V and 2 bases at J, with 15 bases between. This CDR3 region has 15 residues. Germline V gene lookup returns CDR1 DFQATT and CDR2 SNEGSKA (reference sequence). The CDR3 nucleotides read TGCAGTGCTAACCGCCGGGACAAGGGCAATCAGCCCCAGCATTTT. This sequence encodes CSANRRDKGNQPQHF.

This clonotype showed up many times. This chain uses TRBV5-1 with TRBJ2-3, with D perhaps TRBD1 (5 bases). Germline V gene lookup returns CDR1 SGHRS and CDR2 YFSETQ. V was trimmed by 1 base and J by 2 bases, leaving 8 bases between them. The CDR3 is 14 residues long. The CDR3 DNA is TGCGCCAGCAGCTTGTCGACAGACACAGATACGCAGTATTTT. Translated: CASSLSTDTDTQYF.

This clonotype was counted ten times or more. This chain joins TRBV5-1 and TRBJ2-3; TRBD2 aligns across 10 bases. V was pared by 0 bases and J by 5 bases, with 6 bases of the junction left unmatched. Germline assignment: CDR1 SGHRS and CDR2 YFSETQ. The CDR3 is 16 residues long. In DNA, the CDR3 is TGCGCCAGCAGCTTGGTGACTAGCGGGTTTGGAGATACGCAGTATTTT. Translation gives CASSLVTSGFGDTQYF. The complete variable domain, with remaining parts taken from reference TRBV5-1 and TRBJ2-3, reads KAGVTQTPRYLIKTRGQQVTLSCSPISGHRSVSWYQQTPGQGLQFLFEYFSETQRNKGNFPGRFSGRQFSNSRSEMNVSTLELGDSALYLCASSLVTSGFGDTQYFGPGTRLTVL.

This clonotype was seen at least ten times. The chain couples TRBV20-1 to TRBJ1-2; no definite D call. This CDR3 is 14 amino acids long. Germline V gene sequence: CDR1 DFQATT, CDR2 SNEGSKA (reference sequence). V was pared by 3 bases and J by 0 bases, with 11 bases between. The CDR3 is CSARSPPPNYGYTF. DNA of the CDR3: TGCAGTGCTAGGAGCCCACCTCCTAACTATGGCTACACCTTC.

The sample holds many counts of this clonotype. This chain joins TRBV5-1 and TRBJ2-3; D unclear. The CDR3 is made up of 16 amino acids. CDR1 and CDR2 (germline): SGHRS, YFSETQ. The V gene lost 3 bases and the J gene lost 9 bases, with 23 bases spanning the gap. Here the CDR3 DNA reads TGCGCCAGCAGCTCCGACCCAGCAAAACCCACCAGGACGCAGTATTTT. Protein product: CASSSDPAKPTRTQYF.

The sample holds many counts of this clonotype. The chain carries TRBV7-2 and TRBJ1-6, with 7 bases fitting TRBD1. V shed 0 bases and J 7 bases; nucleotides not matched to a gene: 6. Germline V gives CDR1 SGHTA, CDR2 FQGNSA. The CDR3 totals 16 residues. In DNA form, the CDR3 reads TGTGCCAGCAGCTTAGCCGCAGGGGGGAACAATTCACCCCTCCACTTT. It is translated as CASSLAAGGNNSPLHF.

This chain connects TRBV27 to TRBJ1-2; 9 positions match TRBD1. The CDR3 runs 16 residues. Per the germline V gene, CDR1 is MNHEY and CDR2 is SMNVEV (reference sequence). V was pared by 5 bases and J by 3 bases, with 10 bases of the junction left unmatched. CDR3 nucleotide sequence: TGTGCCAGCAGTCCACAGGGGGCCGAACCCTACTATGGCTACACCTTC. It codes for CASSPQGAEPYYGYTF.

V gene TRBV7-9 combines with J gene TRBJ1-6, with a possible D match to TRBD1 (6 bases). The CDR3 consists of 14 residues. CDR1 and CDR2 from the germline V gene are SEHNR and FQNEAQ (reference sequence). The V end was cut by 10 bases, the J end by 5 bases, with 15 bases between. This chain's CDR3 is CATSWTADNSPLHF. The CDR3 bases are TGTGCCACCTCGTGGACAGCAGATAATTCACCCCTCCACTTT.

Ten or more counts support this clonotype. The V call is TRBV7-6, the J call TRBJ1-2; D uncertain. The CDR3 is 18 residues long. Germline values: CDR1 SGHVS, CDR2 FNYEAQ. Deletions cut 0 bases from V and 8 bases from J, with 25 bases between. The CDR3 is CASSLAAYKPRLGSGYTF. The CDR3 DNA follows: TGTGCCAGCAGCTTAGCGGCCTACAAACCGCGGCTTGGTTCGGGCTACACCTTC.

This clonotype has a handful of counts. This sequence joins TRBV20-1 and TRBJ2-3; 9 positions agree with TRBD2. The length of the CDR3 is 14 residues. The V segment lost 6 bases and the J segment 5 bases; nucleotides outside the gene matches: 9. Per the germline V gene, CDR1 is DFQATT and CDR2 is SNEGSKA (reference sequence). Here the CDR3 reads CSAARREGGDTQYF. The CDR3 region has the DNA TGCAGTGCCGCCAGGCGGGAGGGGGGAGATACGCAGTATTTT.

In this sample, this clonotype turned up many times. The chain links TRBV7-2 to TRBJ2-1; 8 bases agree with TRBD2. The CDR3 extends over 16 amino acids. Germline lookup yields CDR1 SGHTA and CDR2 FQGNSA. V dropped 4 bases and J dropped 7; count of bases not matched to a gene: 12. The CDR3, as DNA: TGTGCCAGCAGCTCGTCCGGGACTAGGCCCTCTAATGAGCAGTTCTTC. This encodes CASSSSGTRPSNEQFF. Complete variable domain (other parts from reference TRBV7-2 and TRBJ2-1): GAGVSQSPSNKVTEKGKDVELRCDPISGHTALYWYRQSLGQGLEFLIYFQGNSAPDKSGLPSDRFSAERTGGSVSTLTIQRTQQEDSAVYLCASSSSGTRPSNEQFFGPGTRLTVL.

This clonotype was observed many times. This sequence joins TRBV7-2 and TRBJ1-5; possibly TRBD1 for D (5 bases). Trimming left V 5 bases short and J 3 bases short, with 14 bases between. CDR1 and CDR2 from the germline V gene are SGHTA and FQGNSA. This CDR3 has 15 amino acids. The CDR3 spells CASSQDSGDNQPQHF. As DNA, the CDR3 is TGTGCCAGCAGCCAGGACTCGGGGGACAATCAGCCCCAGCATTTT.

In its sample, this clonotype was seen many times. V is TRBV29-1 and J is TRBJ2-7; D is possibly TRBD1 or TRBD2 (5 bases each). Germline V gene lookup returns CDR1 SQVTM and CDR2 ANQGSEA. CDR3 length: 12 residues. The germline V and J ends were trimmed by 8 bases and 4 bases, with 15 bases remaining between them. CDR3 in DNA: TGCAGCATCACAGGAGGCCCATACGAGCAGTACTTC. It is translated as CSITGGPYEQYF.

There are many counts of this clonotype. The V and J genes are TRBV27 and TRBJ1-6; 9 positions agree with TRBD1. There are 14 residues in the CDR3. Germline V CDR1 and CDR2: MNHEY, SMNVEV (reference sequence). Trimming cost V 6 bases and J 13 bases; bases outside gene matches: 10. The DNA of the CDR3 is TGTGCCAGCAGCCGTACAGGGGGCGTCTCTCCCCTCCACTTT. This sequence encodes CASSRTGGVSPLHF.

This clonotype was detected many times. This chain joins TRBV27 and TRBJ2-1; D might be TRBD2 (6 bases). This CDR3 comprises 15 residues. V lost 6 bases and J 2 bases, leaving 14 bases between the germline ends. Germline CDR1 and CDR2: MNHEY and SMNVEV (reference sequence). The CDR3 loop reads CASRVDGSPYNEQFF. In DNA form, the CDR3 reads TGTGCCAGCAGAGTCGACGGGAGCCCCTACAATGAGCAGTTCTTC.

This clonotype was picked up many times. The rearrangement uses TRBV4-1 and TRBJ1-1; weak D call: TRBD1 (5 bases). V was cut by 4 bases and J by 0 bases, with 15 bases left in between. The CDR3 length is 16 residues. Germline loops: CDR1 MGHRA, CDR2 YSYEKL. The CDR3 region is CASSRGGMVMNTEAFF. The CDR3 DNA reads as TGCGCCAGCAGCCGGGGGGGGATGGTGATGAACACTGAAGCTTTCTTT.

This clonotype has just a few counts. The V and J genes are TRBV19 and TRBJ1-1; D remains unclear. The V gene lost 4 bases and the J gene lost 6 bases, with 18 bases spanning the gap. The CDR3 runs 15 residues. Germline V gives CDR1 LNHDA, CDR2 SQIVND (reference sequence). The CDR3 reads CASSNAPAGRPEAFF. The CDR3 region has the DNA TGTGCCAGTAGTAACGCCCCTGCTGGGAGGCCTGAAGCTTTCTTT.

The gene calls are TRBV18 and TRBJ1-3; no clear D. The CDR3 is made up of 15 amino acids. Between the trimmed V and J ends, which lost 2 bases and 0 bases, there was a span of 8 bases. From germline, CDR1 is KGHSH and CDR2 LQKENI. CDR3 amino acids: CASSPTAFSGNTIYF. CDR3 in DNA: TGTGCCAGCTCACCAACAGCCTTCTCTGGAAACACCATATATTTT.